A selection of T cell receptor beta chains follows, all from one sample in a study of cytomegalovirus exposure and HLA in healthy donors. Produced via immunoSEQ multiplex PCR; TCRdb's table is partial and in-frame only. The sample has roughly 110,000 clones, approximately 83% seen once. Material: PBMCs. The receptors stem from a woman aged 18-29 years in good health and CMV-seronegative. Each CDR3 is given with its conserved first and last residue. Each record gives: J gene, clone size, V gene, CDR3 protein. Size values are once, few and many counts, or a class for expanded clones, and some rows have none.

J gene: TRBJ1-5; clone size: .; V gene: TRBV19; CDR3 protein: CASSRSGGNQPQHF
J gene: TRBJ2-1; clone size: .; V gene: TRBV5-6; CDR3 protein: CASSPPGDRGLNEQFF
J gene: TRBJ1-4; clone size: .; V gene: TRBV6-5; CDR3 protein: CASRQTGTTNEKLFF
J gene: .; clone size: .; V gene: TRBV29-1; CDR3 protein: CSVERKGGLAYEQYF
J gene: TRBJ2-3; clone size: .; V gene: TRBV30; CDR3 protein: CAWRMTGVRDTQYF
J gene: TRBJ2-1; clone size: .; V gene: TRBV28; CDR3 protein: CASSLGQLYNEQFF
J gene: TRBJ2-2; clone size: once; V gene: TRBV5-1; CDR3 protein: CASSLTVPDTGELFF
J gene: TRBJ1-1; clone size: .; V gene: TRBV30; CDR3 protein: CAWSIGTGNTEAFF
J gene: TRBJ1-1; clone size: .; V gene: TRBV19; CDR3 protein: CASSRWNTEAFF
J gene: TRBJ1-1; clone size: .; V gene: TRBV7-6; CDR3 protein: CASSRGQNTEAFF
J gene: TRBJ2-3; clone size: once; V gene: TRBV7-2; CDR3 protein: CASSLPGGPGTQYF
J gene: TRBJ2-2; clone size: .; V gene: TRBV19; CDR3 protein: CASNQGDPTNTGELFF
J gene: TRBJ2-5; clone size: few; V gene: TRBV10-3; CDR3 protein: CAISSGVAETQYF
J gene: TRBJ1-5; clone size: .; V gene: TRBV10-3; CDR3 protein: CAISPSNQPQHF
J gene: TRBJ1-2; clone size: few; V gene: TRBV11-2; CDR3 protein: CASSLNGDRGLYGYTF
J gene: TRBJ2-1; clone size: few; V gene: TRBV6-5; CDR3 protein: CASSYSIQGEQFF
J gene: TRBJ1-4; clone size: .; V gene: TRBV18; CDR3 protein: CASSLTGEKLFF
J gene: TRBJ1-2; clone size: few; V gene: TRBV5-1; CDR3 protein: CASRGDRPNYGYTF
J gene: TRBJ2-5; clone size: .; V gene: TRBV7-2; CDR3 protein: CASSLGNRQETQYF
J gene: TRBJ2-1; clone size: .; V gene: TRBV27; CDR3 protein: CASSLRIVSEQFF
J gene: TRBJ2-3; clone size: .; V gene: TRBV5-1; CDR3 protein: CASSPGGGRDTDTQYF
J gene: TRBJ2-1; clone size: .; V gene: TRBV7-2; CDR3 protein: CASSFAAAGTVGYNEQFF
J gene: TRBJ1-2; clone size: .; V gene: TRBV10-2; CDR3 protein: CASSARAGGNYGYTF
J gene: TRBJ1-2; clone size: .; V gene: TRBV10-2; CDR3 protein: CASSQGTRYGYTF
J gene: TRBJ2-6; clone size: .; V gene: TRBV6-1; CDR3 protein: CASRRTVSGANVLTF
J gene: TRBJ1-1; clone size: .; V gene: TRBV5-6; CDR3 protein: CASSYGSGRNTEAFF
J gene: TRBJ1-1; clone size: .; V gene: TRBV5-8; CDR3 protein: CASSLGTGDNTEAFF
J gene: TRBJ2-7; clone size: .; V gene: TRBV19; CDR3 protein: CASGSLGTGAYEQYF
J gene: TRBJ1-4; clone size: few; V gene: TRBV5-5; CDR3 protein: CASSSQGIKEKLFF
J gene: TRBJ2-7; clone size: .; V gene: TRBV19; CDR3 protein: CASSMKREDTYEQYF
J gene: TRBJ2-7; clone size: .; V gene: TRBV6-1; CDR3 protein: CASSLRQGSYEQYF
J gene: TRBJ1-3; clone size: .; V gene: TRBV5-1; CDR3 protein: CASIWATGNTIYF
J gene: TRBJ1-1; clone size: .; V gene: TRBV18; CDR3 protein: CASSPGQSNTEAFF
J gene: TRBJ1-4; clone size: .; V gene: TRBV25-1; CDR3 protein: CASSDLRGPTNEKLFF
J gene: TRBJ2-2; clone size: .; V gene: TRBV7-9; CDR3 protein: CASSLDAGRGELFF
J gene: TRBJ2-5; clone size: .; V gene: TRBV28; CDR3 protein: CASSTNRLGGRKYETQYF
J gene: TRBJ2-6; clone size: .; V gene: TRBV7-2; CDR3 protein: CASSLDASGTGANVLTF
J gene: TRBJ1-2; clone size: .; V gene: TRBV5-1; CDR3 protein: CASSPSGGASYGYTF
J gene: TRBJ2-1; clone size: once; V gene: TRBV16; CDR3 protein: CASSQSPGGRNNEQFF
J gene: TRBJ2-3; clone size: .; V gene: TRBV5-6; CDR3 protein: CASSHPTGGGLGGTDTQYF
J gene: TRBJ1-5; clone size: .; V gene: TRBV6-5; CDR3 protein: CASSYKLSPDQPQHF
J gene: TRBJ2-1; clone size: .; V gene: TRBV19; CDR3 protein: CASSINRDNEQFF
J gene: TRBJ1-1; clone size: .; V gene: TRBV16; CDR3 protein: CASILGLMNTEAFF
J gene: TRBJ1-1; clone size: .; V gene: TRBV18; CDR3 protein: CASSPREQDTEAFF
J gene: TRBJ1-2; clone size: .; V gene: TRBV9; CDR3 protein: CASSSSPGQGGGYTF
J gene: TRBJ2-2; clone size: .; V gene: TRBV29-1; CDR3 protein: CSVASTGELFF
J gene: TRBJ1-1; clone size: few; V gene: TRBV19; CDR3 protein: CASSMGGTMNTEAFF
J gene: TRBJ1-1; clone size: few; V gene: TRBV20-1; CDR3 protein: CSLDMNTEAFF
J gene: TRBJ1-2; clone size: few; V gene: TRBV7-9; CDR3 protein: CASSFTAGINYGYTF
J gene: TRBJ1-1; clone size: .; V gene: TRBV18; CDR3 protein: CASSTVPTEAFF
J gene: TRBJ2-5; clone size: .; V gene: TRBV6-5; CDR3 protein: CASSYIGTGFKAQYF
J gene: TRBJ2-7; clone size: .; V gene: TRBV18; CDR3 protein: CASSPWDRGYEQYF
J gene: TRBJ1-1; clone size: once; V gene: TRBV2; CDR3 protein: CASSGNSLNTEAFF
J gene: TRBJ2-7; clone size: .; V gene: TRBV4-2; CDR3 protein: CASSQESGSSYEQYF
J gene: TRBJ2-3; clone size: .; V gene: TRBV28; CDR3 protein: CASSLWGTGGDTQYF
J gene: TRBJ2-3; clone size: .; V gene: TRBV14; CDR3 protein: CASSHPRRGVGTDTQYF
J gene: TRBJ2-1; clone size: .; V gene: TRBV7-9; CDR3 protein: CASSLEIVHEQFF
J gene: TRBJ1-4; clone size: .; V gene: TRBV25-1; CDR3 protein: CASSPTGANEKLFF
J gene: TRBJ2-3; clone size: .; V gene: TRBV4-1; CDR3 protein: CASSHSQREGTDTQYF